These 2 T cell receptor beta chains share one sample of origin, sequenced in a study of cytomegalovirus exposure and HLA in healthy donors. PCR primers comprised 60 Vbeta and 13 Jbeta primers. The table came from immunoSEQ multiplex PCR; TCRdb's copy has only in-frame clones and leaves some out. The table records under 200,000 clones, around 62% of them present only once. Sequenced material: PBMCs. These receptors came from a man in his forties in good health and CMV-seronegative.

CDR3 protein: CASSQALFPGGYNEQFF. DNA of the CDR3: TGCGCCAGCAGCCAAGCTCTTTTTCCGGGGGGGTACAATGAGCAGTTCTTC. The chain joins TRBV4-1 to TRBJ2-1, with 8 bases fitting TRBD2. This CDR3 has 17 amino acids. V was pared by 1 base and J by 4 bases, with 9 bases of the junction left unmatched. Germline values: CDR1 MGHRA, CDR2 YSYEKL.

The V gene is TRBV4-3, the J gene TRBJ2-5, with D possibly being TRBD2 (5 bases). Trimming stripped 1 base from V and 1 base from J, with 13 bases between. The germline gives CDR1 LGHNA, CDR2 YSLEER. The CDR3 loop spans 16 amino acids. The CDR3 loop is CASSQVLGSFQETQYF. CDR3 DNA: TGCGCCAGCAGCCAAGTCCTGGGGAGCTTCCAAGAGACCCAGTACTTC.